This T cell receptor (beta chain) was captured in a study of neurological immune-mediated disorders. The authors obtained over 160 million TCR-beta sequences from 15-18 subjects per sequencing run. One entry per CDR3 protein, called by TCRdb with MiXCR from the 5' RACE reads. The sample has some 80,000 distinct CDR3 sequences; almost 6% are singletons. Looked up from germline, CDR1 is SGHRS and CDR2 is YFSETQ. V lost 2 bases to trimming and J lost 9 bases; unmatched junction nucleotides: 4. The CDR3 runs to 14 residues. Indicated time point: longitudinal time-point 2. This clonotype has ten or more counts.

V usage is TRBV5-1 and J usage is TRBJ2-1; 11 bases fit TRBD2. This TCR derives from a woman aged 55-69 years with multiple sclerosis. The sequenced material came from PBMCs. CDR3 sequence reads: CASSFGTSGGEQFF. The CDR3 DNA follows: TGCGCCAGCAGCTTTGGGACTAGCGGAGGTGAGCAGTTCTTC.